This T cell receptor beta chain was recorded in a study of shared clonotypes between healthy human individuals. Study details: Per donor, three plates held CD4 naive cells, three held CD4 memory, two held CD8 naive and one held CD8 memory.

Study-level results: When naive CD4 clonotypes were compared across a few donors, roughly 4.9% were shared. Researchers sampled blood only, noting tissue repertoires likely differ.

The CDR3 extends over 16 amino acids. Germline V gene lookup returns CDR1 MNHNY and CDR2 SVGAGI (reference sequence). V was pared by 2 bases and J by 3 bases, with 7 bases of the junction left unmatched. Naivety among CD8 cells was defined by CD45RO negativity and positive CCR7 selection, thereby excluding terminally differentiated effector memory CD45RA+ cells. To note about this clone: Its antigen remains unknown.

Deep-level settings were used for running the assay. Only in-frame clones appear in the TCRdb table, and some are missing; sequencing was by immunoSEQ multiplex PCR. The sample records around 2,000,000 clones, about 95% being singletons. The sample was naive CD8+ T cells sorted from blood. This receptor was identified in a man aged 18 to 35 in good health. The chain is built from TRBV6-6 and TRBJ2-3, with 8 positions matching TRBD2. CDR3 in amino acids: CASSYPGTSLTDTQYF. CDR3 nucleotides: TGTGCCAGCAGTTACCCTGGGACTAGTCTAACAGATACGCAGTATTTT.